This T cell receptor beta chain stems from a study of cytotoxic CD8 clonotypes in ibrutinib-treated CLL. Study conclusions and caveats: Ibrutinib response saw clonality rise, and progression saw it return toward baseline. Public clonotypes were seen rarely and were contracted or stable on treatment. While tracking circulating CD8+ T-cell counts, baseline clonality exceeded that of age-matched healthy donors.

Notes on this clone: Its antigen remains unknown.

Repertoires were generated with immunoSEQ multiplex PCR, while TCRdb's copy carries only in-frame clones and drops some. The profile shows 130,000 or so clones, 84% of them singletons. Germline CDR1 is MNHNS and CDR2 is SASEGT. The CDR3 is 15 residues long. The ends were cut back, 5 bases at V and 0 bases at J, with 11 bases in the middle. Source: PBMCs, taken after 24 months of ibrutinib treatment. This receptor was identified in a human donor with chronic lymphocytic leukemia. This chain uses TRBV6-1 with TRBJ2-1; tentative D call: TRBD2 (5 bases). CDR3 nucleotide sequence: TGTGCCAGCAGTTCTGACTACACCTCCTACAATGAGCAGTTCTTC. Translating gives CASSSDYTSYNEQFF.